What follows is one TCR beta chain and its context. Its antigen is as yet unknown. Naive CD8 isolation took CD45RO-negative cells positively selected for CCR7 and excluded terminally differentiated effector memory CD45RA+ cells. This sample was included in a study of shared clonotypes between healthy human individuals. Across the whole study: Per donor, CD8 memory used one plate, CD8 naive used two, CD4 memory used three and CD4 naive used three.

Deletions cut 8 bases from V and 9 bases from J, with 13 bases between. This CDR3 has 11 amino acids. Germline CDR1 and CDR2: ENHRY and SYGVKD. Findings and limits, study-wide: Naive CD4 clonotypes were shared across several donors at around 5.4%. Across subsets, estimated richness was generally greater for naive than for memory populations.

As handled by the study authors: ImmunoSEQ junction-only sequences lacked quality scores, so their filtering differed. Measured with immunoSEQ multiplex PCR; TCRdb has only the in-frame clones, and not every one. That table furnishes V, J and clone size, whereas the DNA furnished D and trimming. The profile shows 1.5 million to 2.5 million clones, about 95% of them singletons. The sample consisted of naive CD8+ T cells sorted from blood. The receptor comes from a man younger than 35 in good health. The rearrangement uses TRBV10-3 and TRBJ2-5, with D uncertain. CDR3 loop: CAISASGSQYF. In nucleotides, the CDR3 is TGTGCCATCTCAGCCTCTGGGTCCCAGTACTTC.